Each of the 16 T cell receptor beta chains below was sequenced from the same sample in a study of T-cell memory formation after mild COVID-19. TCRdb re-called the 5' RACE reads with MiXCR, one entry per CDR3 protein. The sample lists 270,000 or so distinct CDR3 sequences, roughly a sixth occurring once. Input material: PBMCs or a T cell subset sorted from them (not recorded which). The source of these receptors is a man younger than 35 who had mild COVID-19 (a few samples of this study predate the infection). Cell type and time point are not known.

The chain carries TRBV29-1 and TRBJ2-5; a possible D gene is TRBD1 (5 bases). The CDR3 contains 14 residues. The ends were cut back, 7 bases at V and 2 bases at J, with 17 bases in the middle. Germline-derived CDR1 and CDR2 are SQVTM and ANQGSEA. The CDR3 here is CSASSQGSQETQYF. CDR3 DNA: TGCAGCGCCTCTTCTCAGGGCTCTCAAGAGACCCAGTACTTC.

The table lists this clonotype with a few counts. A read error may produce the germline difference seen at one junction end. The chain couples TRBV5-1 to TRBJ2-1; 8 nucleotides line up with TRBD1. CDR3 length: 15 amino acids. Germline V gives CDR1 SGHRS, CDR2 YFSETQ. CDR3 in amino acids: CANSQRQGPYNEQFF. CDR3 sequence (DNA): TGCGCCAACAGCCAAAGACAGGGGCCCTACAATGAGCAGTTCTTC.

A few counts support this clonotype. The genes are TRBV25-1 and TRBJ1-1; D gene uncertain. This CDR3 has 13 residues. The germline V gene has CDR1 MGHDK and CDR2 SYGVNS. With 3 bases removed from V and 7 bases from J, the gap between germline ends came to 12 bases. In DNA, the CDR3 is TGTGCCAGCAGTGATTATCCCGCAGGTGAAGCTTTCTTT. It codes for CASSDYPAGEAFF.

This chain joins TRBV7-2 and TRBJ1-1, with D unclear. This CDR3 has 15 amino acids. Trimming removed 0 bases at V and 4 bases at J, with 12 bases between. Germline CDR1 is SGHTA and CDR2 is FQGNSA. In DNA form, the CDR3 reads TGTGCCAGCAGCTTAGCGTTGGGTTCCGGCACTGAAGCTTTCTTT. Protein product: CASSLALGSGTEAFF.

In its sample, this clonotype was seen many times. The junction departs from the called germline gene at one end, perhaps through a read error. The chain joins TRBV4-2 to TRBJ1-5, with TRBD1 as a possible D gene (6 bases). The germline V gene has CDR1 LGHNA and CDR2 YNFKEQ. The length of the CDR3 is 12 residues. DNA for the CDR3: TGCGCCAGCAGCCAAGGGGGGCAGCCCCAGCATTTT. It codes for CASSQGGQPQHF.

The V and J genes are TRBV30 and TRBJ1-2; tentatively, D is TRBD1 (6 bases). The CDR3 spans 13 residues. V was pared by 0 bases and J by 4 bases, with 9 bases between. Germline-derived CDR1 and CDR2 are GTSNPN and SVGIG (reference sequence). CDR3 residues: CAWSVGGSYGYTF. DNA for the CDR3: TGTGCCTGGAGTGTGGGGGGCAGCTATGGCTACACCTTC.

The rearrangement uses TRBV4-1 and TRBJ2-7, with TRBD2 matching over 15 bases. The V and J ends lost 4 bases and 6 bases, in that order; junction bases with no gene match: 7. CDR1 is MGHRA, CDR2 YSYEKL, per germline. The CDR3 runs 16 residues. In DNA, the CDR3 is TGCGCCAGCAGCCGCGACCGGACTAGCGGGGGGGTCGAGCAGTACTTC. Translating it yields CASSRDRTSGGVEQYF.

This clonotype came up a few times. The chain carries TRBV6-5 and TRBJ2-7; no clear D. This CDR3 is built from 13 residues. Trimming pared 5 bases from V and 6 bases from J, leaving 14 bases between. Germline V gene sequence: CDR1 MNHEY, CDR2 SVGAGI. The CDR3 is CASSPRIEAEQYV. As DNA, the CDR3 is TGTGCCAGCAGTCCGCGGATTGAAGCCGAGCAGTACGTC.

This clonotype has a handful of counts. The V call is TRBV14, the J call TRBJ2-5; no firm D call. V gave up 4 bases and J gave up 5 bases, with 11 bases separating them. Germline V gene sequence: CDR1 SGHDN, CDR2 FVKESK. This CDR3 is 13 amino acids long. The CDR3 loop reads CASSLGLGETQYF. CDR3 sequence (DNA): TGTGCCAGCAGCCTCGGCCTGGGGGAGACCCAGTACTTC.

Concerning this clonotype itself: This may come from a read error, since a much larger clone is one base off. The chain recombines TRBV20-1 with TRBJ2-6; D is ambiguous. The CDR3 has 13 residues. Germline CDR1 and CDR2: DFQATT and SNEGSKA (reference sequence). The CDR3 DNA follows: TGCATTGGGGTGCCCTCTGGGGCCAACGTCCTGACTTTC. Amino acid sequence: CIGVPSGANVLTF.

The V and J genes are TRBV6-5 and TRBJ1-5; D perhaps matches TRBD1 (6 bases). CDR3 length: 16 amino acids. Trimming stripped 5 bases from V and 0 bases from J, with 14 bases between. CDR1 and CDR2 (germline): MNHEY, SVGAGI. CDR3 sequence: CASSQYTGTSNQPQHF. The DNA of the CDR3 is TGTGCCAGCAGTCAATACACAGGGACTAGCAATCAGCCCCAGCATTTT.

This clonotype was picked up a small number of times. J is TRBJ2-3 and V is TRBV5-1; no definite D call. Trimming removed 3 bases from V and 0 bases from J, with 8 bases in between. The CDR3 runs to 14 residues. Germline V gene lookup returns CDR1 SGHRS and CDR2 YFSETQ. CDR3 region: CASSSQVSTDTQYF. CDR3 nucleotide sequence: TGCGCCAGCAGCTCTCAGGTTAGCACAGATACGCAGTATTTT.

This chain joins TRBV5-1 and TRBJ1-1; D not resolved. The CDR3 runs 15 residues. Germline-derived CDR1 and CDR2 are SGHRS and YFSETQ. V shed 0 bases and J shed 5 bases, with 14 bases lying between them. CDR3 in DNA: TGCGCCAGCAGCTTGGGGGCGAGGGAGGAAACTGAAGCTTTCTTT. Its translation: CASSLGAREETEAFF.

This clonotype has just a few counts. The rearrangement joins TRBV7-6 to TRBJ2-3, with 7 bases lining up with TRBD1. Trimming cost V 7 bases and J 2 bases; bases outside gene matches: 6. This CDR3 is built from 14 residues. CDR1 is SGHVS, CDR2 FNYEAQ, per germline. CDR3 residues: CASTGTEITDTQYF. For the CDR3, the DNA is TGTGCCAGCACCGGGACAGAAATCACAGATACGCAGTATTTT.

The gene calls are TRBV11-2 and TRBJ2-3; the D gene is possibly TRBD2 (6 bases). Germline CDR1 reads SGHAT; CDR2 reads FQNNGV. The CDR3 spans 15 residues. Trimming shortened V by 3 bases and J by 10 bases, and 20 bases separated the two germline ends. The chain's CDR3 is CASSFKEGKSFAQYF. In DNA form, the CDR3 reads TGTGCCAGCAGCTTTAAGGAGGGGAAGTCTTTTGCGCAGTATTTT.

There are a few counts of this clonotype. The chain uses TRBV20-1 and TRBJ2-1; no clear D gene. CDR3 length equals 13 residues. V lost 3 bases to trimming and J lost 0 bases, with 6 bases between them. The V gene's germline CDR1 is DFQATT and CDR2 SNEGSKA (reference sequence). The DNA of the CDR3 is TGCAGTGCTAGGGTATACTCCTACAATGAGCAGTTCTTC. Amino acid sequence: CSARVYSYNEQFF.